This T cell receptor beta chain was obtained from a study of blood T cell repertoires in COVID-19. Study background: Sources were T cells, B-cell-depleted T cells, or PBMCs; the material itself was cDNA or gDNA.

In the study's own analysis: Reference gene primer amplification in the assay estimated nucleated cell counts. Clones were read by immunoSEQ multiplex PCR, and TCRdb kept only the in-frame ones, dropping some. V, J and clone size are those of that table, while D and trimming were read from the DNA. The data show 200,000 or so clones, with around 86% seen just once and over 3% held by the top ten. Sequencing used PBMCs or T cells enriched from blood (not recorded which). The sequence was collected from a middle-aged woman with acute COVID-19.

CDR3 sequence reads: CASSEGTNTGELFF. CDR3 sequence (DNA): TGCGCCAGCAGTGAGGGGACAAACACCGGGGAGCTGTTTTTT. The rearrangement links TRBV10-2 to TRBJ2-2, with TRBD1 as a possible D gene (6 bases). V was trimmed by 2 bases and J by 2 bases, leaving 6 bases between them. The CDR3 spans 14 residues. Germline loops: CDR1 WSHSY, CDR2 SAAADI.